This TCR beta chain was documented in a study of Tregs in tolerant kidney transplant recipients. On this clone: Coverage ceases 3 residues before the CDR3 finishes, and the germline J gene fills in the end.

Related graft donors supplied nonmyeloablative bone marrow transplants, and mixed chimerism was transient. Some clones are missing from TCRdb's copy, which holds only in-frame ones; the method was immunoSEQ multiplex PCR. The sample table includes some 30,000 clones. Germline lookup yields CDR1 SGHAT and CDR2 FQNNGV. With 4 bases clipped from V and 2 bases from J, the junction kept 6 bases outside the gene matches. This CDR3 has 15 residues. The sequence derives from a human patient who received a combined kidney and bone marrow transplant. Some T cells may arise from the graft donor. The chain uses TRBV11-2 and TRBJ2-3; 7 bases fit TRBD1. The sequences come from CD4+ T cells from blood (PBMCs), collected 24 months after the transplant. CDR3: CASSSGQKFTDTQYF. Incomplete CDR3 DNA: TGTGCCAGCAGCTCGGGACAGAAATTCACAGATACG. Variable domain in full (rest from reference TRBV11-2 and TRBJ2-3): EAGVAQSPRYKIIEKRQSVAFWCNPISGHATLYWYQQILGQGPKLLIQFQNNGVVDDSQLPKDRFSAERLKGVDSTLKIQPAKLEDSAVYLCASSSGQKFTDTQYFGPGTRLTVL.